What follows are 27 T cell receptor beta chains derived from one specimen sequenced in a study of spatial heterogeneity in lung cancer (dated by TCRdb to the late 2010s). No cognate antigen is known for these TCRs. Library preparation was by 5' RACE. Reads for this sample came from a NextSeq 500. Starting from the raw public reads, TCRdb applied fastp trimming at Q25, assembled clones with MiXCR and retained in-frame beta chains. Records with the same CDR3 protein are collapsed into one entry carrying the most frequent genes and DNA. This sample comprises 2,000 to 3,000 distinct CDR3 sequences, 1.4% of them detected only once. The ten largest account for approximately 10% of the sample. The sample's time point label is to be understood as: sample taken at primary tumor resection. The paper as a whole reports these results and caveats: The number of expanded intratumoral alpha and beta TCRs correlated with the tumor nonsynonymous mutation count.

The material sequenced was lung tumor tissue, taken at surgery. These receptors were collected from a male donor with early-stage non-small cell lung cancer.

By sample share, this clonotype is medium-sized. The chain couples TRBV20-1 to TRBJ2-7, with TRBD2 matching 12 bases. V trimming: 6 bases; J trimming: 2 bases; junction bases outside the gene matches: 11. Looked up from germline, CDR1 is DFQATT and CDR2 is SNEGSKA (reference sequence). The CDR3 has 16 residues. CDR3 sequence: CSASRTSGIFPYEQYF. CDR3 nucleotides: TGCAGTGCATCCCGGACTAGCGGGATTTTTCCCTACGAGCAGTACTTC.

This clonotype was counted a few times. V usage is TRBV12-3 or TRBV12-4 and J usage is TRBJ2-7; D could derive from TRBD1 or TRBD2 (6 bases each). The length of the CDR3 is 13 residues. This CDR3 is CESSATGASEQYV. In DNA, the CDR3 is TGTGAAAGCAGCGCGACGGGGGCCTCCGAGCAGTACGTC.

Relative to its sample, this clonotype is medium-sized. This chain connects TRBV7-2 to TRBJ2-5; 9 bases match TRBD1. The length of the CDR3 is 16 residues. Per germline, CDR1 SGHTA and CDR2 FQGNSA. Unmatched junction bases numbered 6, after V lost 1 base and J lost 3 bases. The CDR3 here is CASSLGPGQGKETQYF. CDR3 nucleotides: TGTGCCAGCAGCTTAGGACCGGGACAGGGCAAAGAGACCCAGTACTTC.

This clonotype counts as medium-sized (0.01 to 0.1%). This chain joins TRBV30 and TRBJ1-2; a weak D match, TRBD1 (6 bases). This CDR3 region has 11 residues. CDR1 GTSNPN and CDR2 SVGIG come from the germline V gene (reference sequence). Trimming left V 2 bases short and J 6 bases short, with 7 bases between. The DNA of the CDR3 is TGTGCCTGGAGTAACAGGGATGGCTACACCTTC. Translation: CAWSNRDGYTF.

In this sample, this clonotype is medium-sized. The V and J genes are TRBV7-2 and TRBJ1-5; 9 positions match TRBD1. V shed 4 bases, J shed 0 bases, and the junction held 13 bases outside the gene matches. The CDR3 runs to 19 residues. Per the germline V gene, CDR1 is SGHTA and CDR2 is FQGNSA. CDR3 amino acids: CASSSGWGTGIYSNQPQHF. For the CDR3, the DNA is TGTGCCAGCAGCTCCGGCTGGGGGACAGGGATATATAGCAATCAGCCCCAGCATTTT.

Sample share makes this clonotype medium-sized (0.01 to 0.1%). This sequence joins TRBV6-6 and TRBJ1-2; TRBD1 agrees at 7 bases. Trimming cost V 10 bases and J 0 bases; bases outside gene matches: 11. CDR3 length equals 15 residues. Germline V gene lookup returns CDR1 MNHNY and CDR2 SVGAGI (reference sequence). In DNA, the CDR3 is TGTGCCACTCGGGGACAGCCATTGGCTAACTATGGCTACACCTTC. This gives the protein CATRGQPLANYGYTF.

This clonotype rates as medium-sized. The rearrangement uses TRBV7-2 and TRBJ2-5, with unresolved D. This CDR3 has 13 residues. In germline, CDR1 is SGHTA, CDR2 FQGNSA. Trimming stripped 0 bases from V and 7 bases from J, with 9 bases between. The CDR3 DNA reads TGTGCCAGCAGCTTAGCCGGCAGTGGGACCCAGTACTTC. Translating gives CASSLAGSGTQYF. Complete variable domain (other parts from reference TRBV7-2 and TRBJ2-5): GAGVSQSPSNKVTEKGKDVELRCDPISGHTALYWYRQSLGQGLEFLIYFQGNSAPDKSGLPSDRFSAERTGGSVSTLTIQRTQQEDSAVYLCASSLAGSGTQYFGPGTRLLVL.

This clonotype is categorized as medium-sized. CDR3 protein: CASSVGQGANYGYTF. CDR3 sequence (DNA): TGTGCCAGCAGCGTGGGACAGGGGGCTAACTATGGCTACACCTTC. The chain uses TRBV9 and TRBJ1-2; 11 bases are a match to TRBD1. This CDR3 spans 15 amino acids. V shed 2 bases, J shed 0 bases, and the junction held 0 bases outside the gene matches. CDR1 and CDR2 (germline): SGDLS, YYNGEE.

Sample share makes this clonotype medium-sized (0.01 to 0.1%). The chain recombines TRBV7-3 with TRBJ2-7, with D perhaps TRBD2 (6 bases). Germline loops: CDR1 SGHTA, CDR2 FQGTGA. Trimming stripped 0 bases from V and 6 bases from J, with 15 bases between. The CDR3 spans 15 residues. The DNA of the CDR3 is TGTGCCAGCAGCTTAACCCCCGGGACTCCCTCCGAGCAGTACTTC. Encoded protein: CASSLTPGTPSEQYF.

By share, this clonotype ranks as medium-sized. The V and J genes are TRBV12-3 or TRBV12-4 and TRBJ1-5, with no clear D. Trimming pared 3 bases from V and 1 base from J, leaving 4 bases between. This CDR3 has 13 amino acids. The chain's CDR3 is CASSLGSNQPQHF. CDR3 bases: TGTGCCAGCAGTTTGGGGAGCAATCAGCCCCAGCATTTT.

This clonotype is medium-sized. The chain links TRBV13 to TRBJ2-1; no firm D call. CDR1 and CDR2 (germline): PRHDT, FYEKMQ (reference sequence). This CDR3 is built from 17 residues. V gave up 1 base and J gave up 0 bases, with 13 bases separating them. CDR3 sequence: CASSLASARSSYNEQFF. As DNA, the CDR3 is TGTGCCAGCAGCTTAGCGAGCGCAAGAAGCTCCTACAATGAGCAGTTCTTC.

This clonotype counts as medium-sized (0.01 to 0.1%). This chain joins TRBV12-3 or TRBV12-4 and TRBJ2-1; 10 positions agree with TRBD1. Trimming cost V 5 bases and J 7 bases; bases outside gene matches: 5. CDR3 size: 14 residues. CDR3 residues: CASSLRTGGNEQFF. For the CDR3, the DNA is TGTGCCAGCAGTCTTCGGACAGGGGGGAATGAGCAGTTCTTC.

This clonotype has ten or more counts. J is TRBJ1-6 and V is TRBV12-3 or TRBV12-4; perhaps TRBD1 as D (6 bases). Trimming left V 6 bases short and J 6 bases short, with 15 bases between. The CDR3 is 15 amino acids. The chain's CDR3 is CASSPRGSGNSPLHF. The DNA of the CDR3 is TGTGCCAGCAGCCCCAGGGGATCGGGTAATTCACCCCTCCACTTT.

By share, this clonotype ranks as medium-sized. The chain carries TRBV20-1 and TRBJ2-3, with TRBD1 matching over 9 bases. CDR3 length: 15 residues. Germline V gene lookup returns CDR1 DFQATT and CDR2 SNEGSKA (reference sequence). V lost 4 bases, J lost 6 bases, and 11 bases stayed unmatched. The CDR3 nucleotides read TGCAGTGCTATTTTCCGACAGGGGGTTAGGGATACGCAGTATTTT. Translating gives CSAIFRQGVRDTQYF.

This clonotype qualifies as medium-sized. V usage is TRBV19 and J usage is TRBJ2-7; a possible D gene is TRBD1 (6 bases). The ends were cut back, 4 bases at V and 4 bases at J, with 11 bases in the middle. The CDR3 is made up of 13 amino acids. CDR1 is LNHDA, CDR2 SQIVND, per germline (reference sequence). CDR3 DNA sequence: TGTGCCAGTAGTAGGACAGAAGTTTACGAGCAGTACTTC. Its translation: CASSRTEVYEQYF.

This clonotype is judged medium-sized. The CDR3: CASSSRGGIGADTQYF. CDR3 bases: TGTGCCAGCAGCTCAAGGGGCGGGATAGGGGCAGATACGCAGTATTTT. J is TRBJ2-3 and V is TRBV7-2; D perhaps matches TRBD2 (6 bases). V was pared by 4 bases and J by 4 bases, with 18 bases between. The CDR3 extends over 16 amino acids. Germline assignment: CDR1 SGHTA and CDR2 FQGNSA.

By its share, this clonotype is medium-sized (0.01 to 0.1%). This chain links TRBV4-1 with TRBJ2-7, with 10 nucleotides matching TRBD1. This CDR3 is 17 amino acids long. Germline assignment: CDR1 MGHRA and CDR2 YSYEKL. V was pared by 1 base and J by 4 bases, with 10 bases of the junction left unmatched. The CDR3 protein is CASSQASGTGVWYEQYF. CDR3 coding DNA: TGCGCCAGCAGCCAAGCCTCCGGGACAGGGGTGTGGTACGAGCAGTACTTC.

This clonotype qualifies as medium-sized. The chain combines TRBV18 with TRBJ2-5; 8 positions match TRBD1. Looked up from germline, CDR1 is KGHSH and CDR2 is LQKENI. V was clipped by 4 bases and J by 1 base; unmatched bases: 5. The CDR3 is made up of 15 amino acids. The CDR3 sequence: CASSRGTGPQETQYF. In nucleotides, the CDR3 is TGTGCCAGCTCACGAGGGACAGGACCCCAAGAGACCCAGTACTTC.

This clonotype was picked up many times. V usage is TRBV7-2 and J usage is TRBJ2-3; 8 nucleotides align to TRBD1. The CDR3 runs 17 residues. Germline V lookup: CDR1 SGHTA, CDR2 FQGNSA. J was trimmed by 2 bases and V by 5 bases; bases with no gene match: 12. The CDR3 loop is CASSQIRTGKNTDTQYF. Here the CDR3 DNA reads TGTGCCAGCAGCCAGATACGGACAGGGAAAAACACAGATACGCAGTATTTT.

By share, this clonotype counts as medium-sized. The CDR3 nucleotides are TGTGCCAGCAGGCGACTCGGCGGGCTCGGCCCCGGGGGGTACGAGCAGTACTTC. Translation: CASRRLGGLGPGGYEQYF. This chain joins TRBV6-5 and TRBJ2-7; 7 nucleotides align to TRBD2. Germline CDR1 is MNHEY and CDR2 is SVGAGI. The CDR3 totals 18 residues. The V segment lost 6 bases and the J segment 4 bases; nucleotides outside the gene matches: 21.

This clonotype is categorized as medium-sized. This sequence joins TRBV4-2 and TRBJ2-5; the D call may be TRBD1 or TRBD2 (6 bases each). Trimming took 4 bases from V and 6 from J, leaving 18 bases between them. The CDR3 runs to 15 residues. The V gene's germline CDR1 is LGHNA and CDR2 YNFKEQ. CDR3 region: CASSLGGTEGQTQYF. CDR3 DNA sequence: TGTGCCAGCAGCCTAGGGGGAACGGAGGGTCAGACCCAGTACTTC.

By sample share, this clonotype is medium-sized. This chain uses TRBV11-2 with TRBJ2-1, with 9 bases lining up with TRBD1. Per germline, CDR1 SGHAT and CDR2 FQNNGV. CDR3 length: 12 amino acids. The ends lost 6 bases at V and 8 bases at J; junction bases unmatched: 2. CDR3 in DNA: TGTGCCAGCAGGTGGACAGGGGATGAGCAGTTCTTC. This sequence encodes CASRWTGDEQFF.

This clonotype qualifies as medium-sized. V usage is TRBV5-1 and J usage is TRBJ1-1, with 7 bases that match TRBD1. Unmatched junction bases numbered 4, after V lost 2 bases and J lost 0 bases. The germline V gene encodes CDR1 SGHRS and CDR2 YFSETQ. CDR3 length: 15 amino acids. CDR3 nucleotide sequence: TGCGCCAGCAGCTTCGACAGGGAGATGAACACTGAAGCTTTCTTT. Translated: CASSFDREMNTEAFF.

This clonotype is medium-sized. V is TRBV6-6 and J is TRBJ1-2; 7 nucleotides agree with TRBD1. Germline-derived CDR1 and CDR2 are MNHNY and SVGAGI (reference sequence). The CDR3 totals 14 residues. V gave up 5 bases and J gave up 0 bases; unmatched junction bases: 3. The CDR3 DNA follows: TGTGCCAGCAGTCCCGGGACAGCTAACTATGGCTACACCTTC. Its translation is CASSPGTANYGYTF.

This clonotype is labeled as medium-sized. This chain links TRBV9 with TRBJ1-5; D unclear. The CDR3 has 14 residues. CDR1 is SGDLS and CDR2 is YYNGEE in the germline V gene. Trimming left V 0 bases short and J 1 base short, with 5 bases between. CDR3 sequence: CASSVDGSNQPQHF. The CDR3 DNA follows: TGTGCCAGCAGCGTAGACGGAAGCAATCAGCCCCAGCATTTT.

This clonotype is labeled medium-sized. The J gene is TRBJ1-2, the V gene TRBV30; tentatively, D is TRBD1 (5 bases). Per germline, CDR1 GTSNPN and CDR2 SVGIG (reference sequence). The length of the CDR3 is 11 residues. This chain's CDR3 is CVNEGEHGYTF. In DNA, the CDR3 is TGTGTCAACGAAGGGGAGCATGGCTACACCTTC.

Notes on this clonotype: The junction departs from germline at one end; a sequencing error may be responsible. CDR3 region: CSVEASSGRARRNEQIF. For the CDR3, the DNA is TGCAGCGTTGAAGCTTCTAGCGGGAGGGCCCGTAGAAATGAGCAGATCTTC. The chain joins TRBV29-1 to TRBJ2-1; 12 bases fit TRBD2. In germline, CDR1 is SQVTM, CDR2 ANQGSEA. The CDR3 runs 17 residues.